This T cell receptor (beta chain) was observed in a study of Ad26.COV2.S vaccination and SARS-CoV-2 variants. Regarding the study as a whole: Spike-specific CD8+ and CD4+ T cell responses reportedly showed substantial breadth after vaccination.

The germline gives CDR1 SGHVS, CDR2 FQNEAQ. CDR3 length: 14 residues. V lost 4 bases and J 5 bases, leaving 11 bases between the germline ends. Method: immunoSEQ multiplex PCR; TCRdb's copy keeps in-frame clones and lacks some. The table includes about 350,000 clones, approximately 86% detected once. Concerning this clone: The antigen remains undetermined.

Regarding treatment: some 20 received Ad26.COV2.S at low or high dose, single or two shots; 5 received placebo; per-sample allocation not given. Sample collection was performed on day 63 after the first vaccine or placebo injection. The chain recombines TRBV7-8 with TRBJ1-4; D remains ambiguous. The clonotype originates from a person aged 18 to 59 who received the Ad26.COV2.S COVID-19 vaccine or a placebo. This material consisted of peripheral blood, taken in a trial of Ad26.COV2.S vaccine versus placebo. The CDR3 is CASSSVGRNEKLFF. CDR3 bases: TGTGCCAGCAGCTCGGTCGGGCGGAATGAAAAACTGTTTTTT.